This TCR beta chain was identified in a study of blood T cell repertoires in COVID-19. Study-level information: PBMCs, B-cell-depleted T cells, or T cells provided the cDNA or gDNA that made up the material.

How the authors handled the data: Counts of nucleated cells, estimated from reference gene primer amplification, were obtained. The repertoire was sequenced with immunoSEQ multiplex PCR; TCRdb's copy has only in-frame clones and lacks some. V and J calls plus clone size are reproduced from that table; the DNA served to infer D and trimming. The sample shows more than 250,000 clones, approximately 92% of them seen only once. V was pared by 6 bases and J by 5 bases, with 4 bases of the junction left unmatched. Germline V CDR1 and CDR2: SNHLY, FYNNEI. This CDR3 has 13 residues. Participant age was roughly 18 to 89 years, and participants resided in 25 or so US areas. Recovered status in Cohort 3 required two negative PCRs, clearance, or symptom resolution.

This receptor was obtained from a woman younger than 45 who had recovered from COVID-19. This chain connects TRBV2 to TRBJ1-5; 7 bases map to TRBD1. The sample was PBMCs or T cells enriched from blood (not recorded which). CDR3: CASRGDRYQPQHF. The CDR3 region has the DNA TGTGCCAGCAGAGGGGACAGATATCAGCCCCAGCATTTT.